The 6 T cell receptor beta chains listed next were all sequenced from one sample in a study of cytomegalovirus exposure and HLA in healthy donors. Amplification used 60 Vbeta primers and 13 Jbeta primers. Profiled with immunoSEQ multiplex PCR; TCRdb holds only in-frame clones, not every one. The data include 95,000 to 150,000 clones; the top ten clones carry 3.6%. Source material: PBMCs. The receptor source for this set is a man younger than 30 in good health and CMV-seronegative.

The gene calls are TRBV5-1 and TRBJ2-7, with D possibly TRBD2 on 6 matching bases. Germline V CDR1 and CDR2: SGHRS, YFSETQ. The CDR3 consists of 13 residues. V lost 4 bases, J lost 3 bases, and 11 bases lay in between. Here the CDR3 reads CASSPTGDYEQYF. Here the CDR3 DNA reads TGCGCCAGCAGCCCGACGGGGGACTACGAGCAGTACTTC.

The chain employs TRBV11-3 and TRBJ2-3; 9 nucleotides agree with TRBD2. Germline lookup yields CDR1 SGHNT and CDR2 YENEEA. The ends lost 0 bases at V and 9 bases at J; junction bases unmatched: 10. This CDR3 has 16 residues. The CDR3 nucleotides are TGTGCCAGCAGCTTAGACTTAGCGGGGGCGCGAAGGACGCAGTATTTT. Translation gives CASSLDLAGARRTQYF.

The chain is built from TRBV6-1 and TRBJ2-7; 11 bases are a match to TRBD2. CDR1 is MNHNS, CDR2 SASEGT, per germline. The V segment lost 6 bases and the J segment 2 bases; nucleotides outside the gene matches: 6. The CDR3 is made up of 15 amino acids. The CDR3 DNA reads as TGTGCCAGCAGCTCGACTAGCGGGACCCCCTACGAGCAGTACTTC. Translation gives CASSSTSGTPYEQYF.

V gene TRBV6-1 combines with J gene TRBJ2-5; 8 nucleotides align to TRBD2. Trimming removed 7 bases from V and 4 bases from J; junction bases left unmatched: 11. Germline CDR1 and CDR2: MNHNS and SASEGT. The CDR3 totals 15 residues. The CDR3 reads CASNPPFSGIETQYF. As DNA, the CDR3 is TGTGCCAGCAACCCACCTTTTAGCGGGATAGAGACCCAGTACTTC.

This CDR3 is CASSSATGPYGYTF. CDR3 sequence (DNA): TGTGCCAGCAGTTCTGCGACAGGACCCTATGGCTACACCTTC. The V call is TRBV27, the J call TRBJ1-2; tentative D call: TRBD1 (6 bases). V lost 4 bases and J 4 bases, leaving 13 bases between the germline ends. Germline-derived CDR1 and CDR2 are MNHEY and SMNVEV (reference sequence). This CDR3 is 14 amino acids long.

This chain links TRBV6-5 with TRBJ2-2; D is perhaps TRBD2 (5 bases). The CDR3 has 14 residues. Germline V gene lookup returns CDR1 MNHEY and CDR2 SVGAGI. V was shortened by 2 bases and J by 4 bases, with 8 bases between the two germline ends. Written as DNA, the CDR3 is TGTGCCAGCAGTTACGCGGGTCTCACCGGGGAGCTGTTTTTT. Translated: CASSYAGLTGELFF.